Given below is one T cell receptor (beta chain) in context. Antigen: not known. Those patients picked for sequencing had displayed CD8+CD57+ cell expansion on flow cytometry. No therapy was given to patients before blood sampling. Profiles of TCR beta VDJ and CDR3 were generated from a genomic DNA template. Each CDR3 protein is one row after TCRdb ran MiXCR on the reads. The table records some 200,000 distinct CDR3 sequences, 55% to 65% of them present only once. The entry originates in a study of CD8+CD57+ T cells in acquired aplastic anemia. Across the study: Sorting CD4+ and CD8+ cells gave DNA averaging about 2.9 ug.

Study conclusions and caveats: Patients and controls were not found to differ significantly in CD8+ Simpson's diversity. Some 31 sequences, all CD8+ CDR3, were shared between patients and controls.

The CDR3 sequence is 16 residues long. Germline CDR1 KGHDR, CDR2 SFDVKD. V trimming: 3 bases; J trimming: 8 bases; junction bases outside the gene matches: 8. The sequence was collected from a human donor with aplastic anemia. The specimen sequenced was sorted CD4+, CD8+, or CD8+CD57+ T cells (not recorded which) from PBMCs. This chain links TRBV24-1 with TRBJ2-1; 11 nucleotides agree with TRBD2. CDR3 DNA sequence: TGTGCCACCAGTGATCCAACTAGCGGGAGTGTCTATGAGCAGTTCTTC. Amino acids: CATSDPTSGSVYEQFF.